This TCR beta chain is from a study of shared clonotypes between healthy human individuals. Study results and limitations: On the whole, naive subsets had larger estimated richness than memory subsets had. Sorted-subset samples were not fully sequenced, rarefaction indicated.

CD4+ cells underwent separation, giving CD45RA+ naive and CD45RA-negative memory subsets. V lost 4 bases and J lost 4, with 16 bases in between. The germline gives CDR1 SGDLS, CDR2 YYNGEE. This CDR3 spans 15 amino acids. For this clone: As yet, its antigen is unknown.

Original data processing: From ImmunoSEQ came sequences covering only the junction and carrying no quality scores, so filtering differed. Clones were sequenced by immunoSEQ multiplex PCR, and TCRdb holds only the in-frame ones, with some missing. The V and J calls and the clone size are those of that table, but D and trimming were determined from the DNA. The sample shows a few million clones, approximately 95% of them seen only once. This TCR was recovered from a man aged 18-30 years in good health. The sequenced sample consisted of naive CD4+ T cells sorted from blood. Sample subset: CD45RA+ positively selected. The chain recombines TRBV9 with TRBJ2-3, with D tentatively TRBD2 (5 bases). CDR3 DNA sequence: TGTGCCAGCAGCCAAGAGGGCGTACCTTCAGATACGCAGTATTTT. It codes for CASSQEGVPSDTQYF.